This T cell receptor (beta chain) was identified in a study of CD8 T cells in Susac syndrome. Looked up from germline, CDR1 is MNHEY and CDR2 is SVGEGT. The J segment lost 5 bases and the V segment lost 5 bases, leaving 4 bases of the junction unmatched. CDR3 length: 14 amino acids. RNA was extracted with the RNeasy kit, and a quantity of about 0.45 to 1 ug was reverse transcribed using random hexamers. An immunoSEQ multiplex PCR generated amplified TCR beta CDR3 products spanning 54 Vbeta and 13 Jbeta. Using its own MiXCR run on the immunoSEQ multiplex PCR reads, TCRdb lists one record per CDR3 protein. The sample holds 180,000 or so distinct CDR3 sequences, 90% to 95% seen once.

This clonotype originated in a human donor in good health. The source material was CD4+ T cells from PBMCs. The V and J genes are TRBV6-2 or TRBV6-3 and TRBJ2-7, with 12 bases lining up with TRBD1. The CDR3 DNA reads TGTGCCAGCAGTGGGGACAGGGGGCACGACGAGCAGTACTTC. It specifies CASSGDRGHDEQYF.